This is a list of T cell receptor beta chains from one sample in a study of blood T cell repertoires in COVID-19. This table comes from immunoSEQ multiplex PCR, and its TCRdb copy is limited to in-frame clones, with some not included. This sample carries some 95,000 clones, 80% to 95% of them seen once, and the ten largest clones take 2.3%. Sequencing was done on a sample of peripheral blood. These receptors were taken from a human donor with active COVID-19. The donor label of this sample is uncertain. CDR3s include the opening cysteine and the closing phenylalanine or tryptophan. The order of the fields is V gene, CDR3 length, clone size, D gene, J gene, CDR3 protein, CDR3 DNA. D genes are given only for firm matches. Clone sizes are given selectively: once, few, many, or a class where the clone is expanded.

TRBV19	16	few	NA	TRBJ2-7	CATSLMGSGIEGEQYF	TGTGCCACATCCCTTATGGGGAGTGGTATTGAAGGCGAGCAGTACTTC
TRBV7-2	17	NA	TRBD1	TRBJ2-2	CASSLVGTGGGTGELFF	TGTGCCAGCAGCTTAGTGGGGACAGGGGGCGGCACCGGGGAGCTGTTTTTT
TRBV3-1/TRBV3-2	12	NA	NA	TRBJ2-5	CASSQDEKTQYF	TGTGCCAGCAGCCAAGATGAGAAAACCCAGTACTTC
TRBV10-2	13	NA	TRBD1	TRBJ2-1	CASSEGQGGFEFF	TGCGCCAGCAGTGAGGGACAGGGCGGTTTTGAGTTCTTC
TRBV10-3	15	NA	TRBD1	TRBJ2-3	CAITSDRAPTDTQYF	TGTGCCATCACCTCGGACAGGGCCCCCACAGATACGCAGTATTTT
TRBV6-1	15	few	TRBD1	TRBJ2-7	CASSEDVGGPYEQYF	TGTGCCAGCAGTGAAGATGTAGGGGGCCCCTACGAGCAGTACTTC
TRBV27	14	NA	TRBD1	TRBJ2-2	CASRDRANTGELFF	TGTGCCAGTAGGGACAGGGCGAACACCGGGGAGCTGTTTTTT
TRBV19	17	NA	TRBD2	TRBJ2-2	CASSIGRGGFRTGELFF	TGTGCCAGTAGTATAGGGAGGGGAGGGTTCAGGACCGGGGAGCTGTTTTTT
TRBV6-5	15	NA	NA	TRBJ2-7	CASSYSQAGSYEQYF	TGTGCCAGCAGTTACTCTCAGGCGGGGTCCTACGAGCAGTACTTC
TRBV4-2	18	NA	TRBD2	TRBJ2-1	CASSRYGTSGLTYNEQFF	TGTGCCAGCAGCCGATACGGGACTAGCGGTCTTACCTACAATGAGCAGTTCTTC
TRBV19	14	once	TRBD1	TRBJ1-3	CASSMGTGGNTIYF	TGTGCCAGTAGTATGGGGACAGGCGGAAACACCATATATTTT
TRBV6-2/TRBV6-3	15	once	TRBD1	TRBJ2-5	CASSLSGTGLETQYF	TGTGCCAGCAGTCTATCCGGGACAGGGCTGGAGACCCAGTACTTC
TRBV2	14	NA	TRBD1	TRBJ2-7	CASSDGTGSYEQYF	TGTGCCAGCAGTGATGGGACAGGGTCGTACGAGCAGTACTTC
TRBV7-3	19	NA	TRBD2	TRBJ2-1	CASSLSRGSGGPAYNEQFF	TGTGCCAGCAGCCTAAGCCGAGGTAGCGGGGGGCCAGCCTACAATGAGCAGTTCTTC
TRBV21-1	14	NA	NA	TRBJ1-3	CASSSWPPGHAIYF	TGTGCCAGCAGCTCTTGGCCCCCTGGGCACGCCATATATTTT
TRBV7-9	12	NA	NA	TRBJ2-5	CASSLEEGGQYF	TGTGCCAGCAGCTTGGAGGAAGGTGGCCAGTACTTC
TRBV5-6	16	NA	TRBD1	TRBJ1-1	CASSIGTGATNTEAFF	TGTGCCAGCAGCATCGGGACAGGGGCGACCAACACTGAAGCTTTCTTT
TRBV6-2/TRBV6-3	15	NA	NA	TRBJ1-3	CASSYRTASGNTIYF	TGTGCCAGCAGTTACCGAACAGCCTCTGGAAACACCATATATTTT
TRBV6-6	13	NA	NA	TRBJ2-1	CASRTLVSNEQFF	TGTGCCAGCAGGACTCTGGTTTCTAATGAGCAGTTCTTC
TRBV10-2	14	NA	NA	TRBJ1-5	CASMTAGGNQPQHF	TGCGCCAGCATGACGGCAGGGGGCAATCAGCCCCAGCATTTT
TRBV6-4	16	NA	NA	TRBJ2-7	CASIHQGGVRTYEQYF	TGTGCCAGCATTCACCAAGGGGGGGTGAGGACCTACGAGCAGTACTTC
TRBV5-6	14	once	TRBD1	TRBJ1-5	CASSLFQGGQPQHF	TGTGCCAGCAGCTTGTTTCAGGGGGGACAGCCCCAGCATTTT
TRBV9	16	once	TRBD2	TRBJ2-1	CASSVVLAEKINEQFF	TGTGCCAGCAGCGTAGTGCTAGCGGAAAAGATCAATGAGCAGTTCTTC
TRBV4-3	16	NA	TRBD1	TRBJ1-6	CASSQDEGQRNSPLHF	TGCGCCAGCAGCCAAGATGAGGGACAGCGGAATTCACCCCTCCACTTT
TRBV7-2	14	NA	NA	TRBJ2-2	CASSQDTNTGELFF	TGTGCCAGCAGCCAGGACACTAACACCGGGGAGCTGTTTTTT
TRBV5-1	15	NA	TRBD1	TRBJ2-2	CASSLAGQGVRELFF	TGCGCCAGCAGCTTGGCCGGTCAGGGGGTCCGGGAGCTGTTTTTT
TRBV6-5	16	NA	TRBD1	TRBJ1-1	CASSYSYTGGVGEAFF	TGTGCCAGCAGTTACTCGTACACAGGGGGCGTTGGGGAAGCTTTCTTT
TRBV9	14	NA	NA	TRBJ2-3	CASSVDSGTDTQYF	TGTGCCAGCAGCGTAGATAGTGGCACAGATACGCAGTATTTT
TRBV10-3	15	NA	TRBD1	TRBJ2-2	CAISDRQGITGELFF	TGTGCCATCAGTGACCGACAGGGAATCACCGGGGAGCTGTTTTTT
TRBV2	15	NA	TRBD2	TRBJ2-7	CASSLGTSGPYEQYF	TGTGCCAGCAGCCTGGGGACTAGCGGGCCCTACGAGCAGTACTTC
TRBV9	14	NA	TRBD1	TRBJ1-2	CASSDIQGAYGYTF	TGTGCCAGCAGCGACATACAGGGGGCCTATGGCTACACCTTC